The entry below gives a single T cell receptor (beta chain) sequence along with its context. What it binds is not known. One end of the junction varies from germline; a read error may be responsible. Sequencing was performed with immunoSEQ multiplex PCR; in TCRdb, only in-frame clones are kept and a portion is missing. Among approximately 100,000 clones listed, around 90% were seen once. This sample is part of a study of T cells in localized non-small cell lung cancer. The study, taken as a whole, reports: Measurement of T cell clonality placed uninvolved adjacent lung highest, above the level in tumor. Adjacent lung exhibited a median of about 57 among the 100 most abundant tumor clones.

The V gene's germline CDR1 is WSHSY and CDR2 SAAADI. This CDR3 has 13 residues. The TCR comes from a woman between 35 and 70 years old with stage II squamous cell lung carcinoma. The sequences come from PBMCs, collected before any cancer treatment. V and J are TRBV10-2 and TRBJ1-5, with D hard to call. The CDR3 here is CASREYSNQPQHF. CDR3 sequence (DNA): TGCGCCAGCAGGGAGTATAGCAATCAGCCCCAGCATTTT.